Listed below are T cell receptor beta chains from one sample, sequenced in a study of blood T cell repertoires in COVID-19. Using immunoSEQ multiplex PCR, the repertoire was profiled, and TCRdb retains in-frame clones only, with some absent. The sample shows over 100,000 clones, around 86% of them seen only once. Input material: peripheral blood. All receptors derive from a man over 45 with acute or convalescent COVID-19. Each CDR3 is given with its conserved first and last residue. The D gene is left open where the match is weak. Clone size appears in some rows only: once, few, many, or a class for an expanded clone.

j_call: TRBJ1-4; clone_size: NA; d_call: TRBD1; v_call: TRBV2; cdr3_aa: CASSEMGQGREKLFF; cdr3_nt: TGTGCCAGCAGTGAGATGGGACAGGGACGCGAAAAACTGTTTTTT
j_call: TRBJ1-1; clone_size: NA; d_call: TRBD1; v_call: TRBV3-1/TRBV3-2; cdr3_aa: CASSQALDRGNMNTEAFF; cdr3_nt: TGTGCCAGCAGCCAAGCTCTGGACAGGGGAAACATGAACACTGAAGCTTTCTTT
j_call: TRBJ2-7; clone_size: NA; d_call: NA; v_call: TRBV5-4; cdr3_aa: CASSFGHGGSTYEQYF; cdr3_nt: TGTGCCAGCAGCTTCGGCCATGGAGGGTCAACCTACGAGCAGTACTTC
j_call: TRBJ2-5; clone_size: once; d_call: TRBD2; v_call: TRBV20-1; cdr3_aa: CSASMMSPGLALETQYF; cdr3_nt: TGCAGTGCTAGTATGATGTCGCCGGGACTAGCCCTAGAGACCCAGTACTTC
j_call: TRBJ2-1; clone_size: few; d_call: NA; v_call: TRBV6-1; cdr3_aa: CASSDGTSSYNEQFF; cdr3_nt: TGTGCCAGCAGTGATGGAACTAGCTCCTACAATGAGCAGTTCTTC
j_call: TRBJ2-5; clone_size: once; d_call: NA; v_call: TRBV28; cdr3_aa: CASRRQDGEETQYF; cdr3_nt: TGTGCCAGCAGACGACAGGACGGAGAGGAGACCCAGTACTTC
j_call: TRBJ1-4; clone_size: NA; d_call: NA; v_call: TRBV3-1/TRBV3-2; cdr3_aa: CASSQSTVGKLFF; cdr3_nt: TGTGCCAGCAGCCAAAGTACAGTTGGAAAACTGTTTTTT
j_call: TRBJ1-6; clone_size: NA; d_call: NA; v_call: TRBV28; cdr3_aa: CASSFNSAYNSPLHF; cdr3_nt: TGTGCCAGCAGTTTCAACAGTGCCTATAATTCACCCCTCCACTTT
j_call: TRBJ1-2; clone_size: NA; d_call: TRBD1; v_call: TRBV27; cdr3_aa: CASSPGTGGTGGYTF; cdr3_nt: TGTGCCAGCAGTCCCGGGACAGGCGGGACGGGGGGCTACACCTTC
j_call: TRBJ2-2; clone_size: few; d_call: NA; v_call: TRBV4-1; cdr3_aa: CASSQEQGRTGELFF; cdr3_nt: TGCGCCAGCAGCCAGGAACAGGGGAGGACCGGGGAGCTGTTTTTT
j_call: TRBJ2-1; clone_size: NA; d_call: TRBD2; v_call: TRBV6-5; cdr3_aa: CASTREGSYNEQFF; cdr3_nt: TGTGCCAGCACTCGGGAGGGCTCCTACAATGAGCAGTTCTTC
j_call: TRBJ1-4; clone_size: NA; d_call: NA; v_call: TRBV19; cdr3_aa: CASSIFSGTNEKLFF; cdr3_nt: TGTGCCAGTAGTATATTCTCGGGGACTAATGAAAAACTGTTTTTT
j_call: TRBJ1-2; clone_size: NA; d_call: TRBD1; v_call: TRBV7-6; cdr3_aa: CASSLEGGQGSYGYTF; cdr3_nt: TGTGCCAGCAGCTTAGAGGGGGGACAGGGGAGCTATGGCTACACCTTC
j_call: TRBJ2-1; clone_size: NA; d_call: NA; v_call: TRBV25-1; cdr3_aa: CASQALTHNEQFF; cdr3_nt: TGTGCCAGTCAAGCGTTAACGCACAATGAGCAGTTCTTC
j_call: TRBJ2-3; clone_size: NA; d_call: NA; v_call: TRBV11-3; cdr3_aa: CASSPGVESRTDTQYF; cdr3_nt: TGTGCCAGCAGTCCCGGGGTAGAGAGCCGCACAGATACGCAGTATTTT
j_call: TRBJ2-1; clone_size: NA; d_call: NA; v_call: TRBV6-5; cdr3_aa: CASSYGGWDEQFF; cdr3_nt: TGTGCCAGCAGTTACGGGGGGTGGGATGAGCAGTTCTTC
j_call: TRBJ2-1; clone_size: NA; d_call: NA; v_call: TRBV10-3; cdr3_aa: CAISVRNEQFF; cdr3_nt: TGTGCCATCAGTGTTAGAAATGAGCAGTTCTTC
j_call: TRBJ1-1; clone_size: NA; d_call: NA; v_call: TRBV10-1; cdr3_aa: CASSGQGGTEAFF; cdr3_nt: TGCGCCAGCAGTGGGCAGGGAGGCACTGAAGCTTTCTTT
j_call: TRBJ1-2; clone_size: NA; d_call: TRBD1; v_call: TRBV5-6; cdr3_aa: CASSSTGRDRGRYGYTF; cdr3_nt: TGTGCCAGCAGCTCAACTGGACGGGACAGGGGGCGTTATGGCTACACCTTC
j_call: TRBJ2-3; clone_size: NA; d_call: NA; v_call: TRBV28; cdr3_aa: CASSSPQELDTQYF; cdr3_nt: TGTGCCAGCAGTTCCCCCCAGGAACTGGATACGCAGTATTTT
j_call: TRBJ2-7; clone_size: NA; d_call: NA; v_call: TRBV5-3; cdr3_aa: CARSSITGLQQYF; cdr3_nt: TGTGCCAGAAGCTCCATTACAGGGTTGCAGCAGTACTTC
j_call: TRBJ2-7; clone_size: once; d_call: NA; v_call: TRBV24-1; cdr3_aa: CATSDFGTGGLAEQYF; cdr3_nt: TGTGCCACCAGTGATTTTGGGACAGGAGGACTAGCGGAGCAGTACTTC
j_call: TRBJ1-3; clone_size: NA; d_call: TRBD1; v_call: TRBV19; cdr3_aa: CASSRGTVGNTIYF; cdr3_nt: TGTGCCAGTAGCCGAGGGACAGTTGGAAACACCATATATTTT
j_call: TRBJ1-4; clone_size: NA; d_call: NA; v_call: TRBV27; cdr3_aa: CASSLQIATNEKLFF; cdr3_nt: TGTGCCAGCAGTTTACAGATTGCAACTAATGAAAAACTGTTTTTT
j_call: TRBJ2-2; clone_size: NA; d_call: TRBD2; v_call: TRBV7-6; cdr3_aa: CASSLGTSGRWDTGELFF; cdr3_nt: TGTGCCAGCAGCTTAGGAACTAGCGGGAGGTGGGACACCGGGGAGCTGTTTTTT
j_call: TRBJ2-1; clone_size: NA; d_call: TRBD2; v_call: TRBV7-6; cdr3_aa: CASSLGLAGVDEQFF; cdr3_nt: TGTGCCAGCAGCTTGGGCCTAGCGGGAGTGGATGAGCAGTTCTTC
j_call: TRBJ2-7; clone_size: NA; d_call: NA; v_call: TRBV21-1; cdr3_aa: CASSKAGGGSSYEQYF; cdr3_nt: TGTGCCAGCAGCAAGGCGGGGGGGGGAAGCAGCTACGAGCAGTACTTC
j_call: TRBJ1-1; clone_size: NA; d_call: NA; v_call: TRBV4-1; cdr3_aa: CASSHPPFAGGGNTEAFF; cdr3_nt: TGCGCCAGCAGCCATCCACCCTTCGCCGGAGGCGGGAACACTGAAGCTTTCTTT
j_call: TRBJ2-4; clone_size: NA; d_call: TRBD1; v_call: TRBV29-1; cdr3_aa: CSVVTGGAKNIQYF; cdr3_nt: TGCAGCGTTGTGACAGGGGGAGCCAAAAACATTCAGTACTTC
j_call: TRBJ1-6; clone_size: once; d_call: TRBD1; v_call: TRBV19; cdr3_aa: CASSIRTGQPYSPLHF; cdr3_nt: TGTGCCAGTAGTATACGAACGGGACAGCCTTATTCACCCCTCCACTTT
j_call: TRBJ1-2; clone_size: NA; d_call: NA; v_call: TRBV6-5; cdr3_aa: CASSYSTRGYGYTF; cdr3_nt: TGTGCCAGCAGTTACTCGACTAGGGGCTATGGCTACACCTTC
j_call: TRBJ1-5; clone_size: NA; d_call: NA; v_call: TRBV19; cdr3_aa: CASSPLGHRGSDGQPQHF; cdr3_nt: TGTGCCAGTAGTCCCCTGGGACATAGAGGTTCCGACGGTCAGCCCCAGCATTTT
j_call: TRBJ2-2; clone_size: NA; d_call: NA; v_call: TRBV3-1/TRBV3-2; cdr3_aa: CASSQVSGTGSGELFF; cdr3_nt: TGTGCCAGCAGCCAAGTCTCGGGTACCGGGTCCGGGGAGCTGTTTTTT
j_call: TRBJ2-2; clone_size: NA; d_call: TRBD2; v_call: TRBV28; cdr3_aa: CASSSREGLNTGELFF; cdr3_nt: TGTGCCAGCAGCTCCAGGGAGGGGCTGAACACCGGGGAGCTGTTTTTT
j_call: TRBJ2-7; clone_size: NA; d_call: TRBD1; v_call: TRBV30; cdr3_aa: CAWAGQVGEQYF; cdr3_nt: TGTGCCTGGGCCGGACAGGTGGGGGAGCAGTACTTC
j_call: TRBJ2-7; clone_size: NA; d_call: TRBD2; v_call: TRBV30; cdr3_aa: CAWTSGSRYEQYF; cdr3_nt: TGTGCCTGGACTAGCGGGAGCCGCTACGAGCAGTACTTC
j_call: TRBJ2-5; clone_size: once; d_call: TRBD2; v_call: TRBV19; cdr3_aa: CVSSPKNRGGGETQYF; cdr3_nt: TGTGTCAGTAGCCCTAAAAATCGCGGGGGAGGAGAGACCCAGTACTTC